This T cell receptor (beta chain) was recorded in a study of molecular identifiers for immune sequencing clone quantification. On the study more broadly: The replicate experiment used RNA from roughly 21,000 or 96,000 naive CD8 cells. This RNA was split into five aliquots, and four of them were sequenced.

Preparation methods for the bulk TCR libraries were those previously described, with listed TCR primers. In TCRdb, the PCR reads were re-called with MiXCR into one record per CDR3 protein. The top ten hold 0.78% of the sample, which has hundreds of thousands of distinct CDR3 sequences, approximately 24% seen once. CDR1 and CDR2 from the germline V gene are LNHDA and SQIVND (reference sequence). The CDR3 consists of 20 residues. This clonotype was counted between two and nine times. Sequence at one end of the junction differs from germline and may be a read error. The source of this sequence is a human donor in good health. Some libraries in this study had Jurkat cell RNA spiked in. The specimen was naive CD8+ T cells from blood, with Jurkat cell RNA spiked in. Subset indicated: FACS-sorted CD8+CD4-CCR7+CD45RA+ naive T cells. The chain uses TRBV19 and TRBJ1-1, with no clear D. CDR3 sequence (DNA): TGTGCCAGTAGTATATTAAACATGGCTTCCTTTATGCCTTGGGCCACTGAGGCTTTCTTT. It codes for CASSILNMASFMPWATEAFF.